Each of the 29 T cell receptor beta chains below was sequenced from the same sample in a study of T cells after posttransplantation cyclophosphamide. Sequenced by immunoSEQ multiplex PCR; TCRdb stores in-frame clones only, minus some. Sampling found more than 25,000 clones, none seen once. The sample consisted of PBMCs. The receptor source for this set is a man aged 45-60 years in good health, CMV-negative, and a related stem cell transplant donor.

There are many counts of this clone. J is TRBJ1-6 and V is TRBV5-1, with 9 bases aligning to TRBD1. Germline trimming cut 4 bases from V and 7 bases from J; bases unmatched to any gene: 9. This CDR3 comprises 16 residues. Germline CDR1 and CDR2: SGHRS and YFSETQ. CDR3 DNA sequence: TGCGCCAGCAGCGCCGGACAGGGGATGGGGAATTCACCCCTCCACTTT. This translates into CASSAGQGMGNSPLHF.

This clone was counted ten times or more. In DNA, the CDR3 is TGTGCCAGCAGTGAGCATACAGGGAGGGCTGAAGCTTTCTTT. Its translation: CASSEHTGRAEAFF. The V call is TRBV2, the J call TRBJ1-1; tentative D call: TRBD1 (6 bases). Germline V lookup: CDR1 SNHLY, CDR2 FYNNEI. The CDR3 runs 14 residues. The germline V and J ends were trimmed by 3 bases and 6 bases, with 14 bases remaining between them.

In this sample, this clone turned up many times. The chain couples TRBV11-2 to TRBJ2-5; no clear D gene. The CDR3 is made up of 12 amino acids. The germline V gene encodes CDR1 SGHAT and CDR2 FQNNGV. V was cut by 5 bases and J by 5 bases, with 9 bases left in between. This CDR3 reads CASSPLRETQYF. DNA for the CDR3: TGTGCCAGCAGCCCCCTTCGGGAGACCCAGTACTTC.

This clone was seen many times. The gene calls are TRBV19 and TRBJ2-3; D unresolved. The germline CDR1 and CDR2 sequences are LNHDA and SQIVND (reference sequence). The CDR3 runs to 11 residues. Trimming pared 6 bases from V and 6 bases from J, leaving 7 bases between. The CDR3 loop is CASRSGDTQYF. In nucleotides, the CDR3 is TGTGCCAGTAGGTCTGGCGATACGCAGTATTTT.

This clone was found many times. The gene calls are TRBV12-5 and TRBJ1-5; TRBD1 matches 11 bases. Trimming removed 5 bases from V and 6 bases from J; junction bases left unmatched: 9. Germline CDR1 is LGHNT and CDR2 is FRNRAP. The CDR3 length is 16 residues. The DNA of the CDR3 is TGTGCTAGTGGTCCAGGGACAGGGGGAGGGGGTCAGCCCCAGCATTTT. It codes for CASGPGTGGGGQPQHF.

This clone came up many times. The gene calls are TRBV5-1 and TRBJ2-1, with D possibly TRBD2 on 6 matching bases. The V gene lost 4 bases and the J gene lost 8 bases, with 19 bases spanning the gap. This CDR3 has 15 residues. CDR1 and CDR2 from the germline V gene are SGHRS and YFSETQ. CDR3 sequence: CASSDGTPQVDEQFF. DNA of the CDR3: TGCGCCAGCAGCGACGGGACTCCCCAAGTCGATGAGCAGTTCTTC.

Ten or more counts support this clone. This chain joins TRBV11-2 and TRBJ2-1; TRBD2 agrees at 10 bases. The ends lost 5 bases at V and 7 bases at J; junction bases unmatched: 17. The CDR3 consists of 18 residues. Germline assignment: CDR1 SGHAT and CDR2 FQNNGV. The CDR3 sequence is CASSPHLTSGRGGNEQFF. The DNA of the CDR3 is TGTGCCAGCAGCCCCCACCTTACAAGCGGGAGGGGTGGAAATGAGCAGTTCTTC.

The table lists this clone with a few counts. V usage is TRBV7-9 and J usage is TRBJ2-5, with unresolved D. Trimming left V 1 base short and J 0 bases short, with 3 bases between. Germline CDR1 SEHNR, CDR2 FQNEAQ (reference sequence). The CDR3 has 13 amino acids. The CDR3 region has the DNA TGTGCCAGCAGCTTAGACAACCAAGAGACCCAGTACTTC. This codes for CASSLDNQETQYF.

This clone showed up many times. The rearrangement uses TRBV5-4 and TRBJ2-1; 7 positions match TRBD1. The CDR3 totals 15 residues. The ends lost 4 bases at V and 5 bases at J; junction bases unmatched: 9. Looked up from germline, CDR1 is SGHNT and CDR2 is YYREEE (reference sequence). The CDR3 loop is CASSHARQGNNEQFF. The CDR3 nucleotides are TGTGCCAGCAGCCACGCACGACAGGGTAACAATGAGCAGTTCTTC. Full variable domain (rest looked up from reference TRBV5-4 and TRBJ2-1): ETGVTQSPTHLIKTRGQQVTLRCSSQSGHNTVSWYQQALGQGPQFIFQYYREEENGRGNFPPRFSGLQFPNYSSELNVNALELDDSALYLCASSHARQGNNEQFFGPGTRLTVL.

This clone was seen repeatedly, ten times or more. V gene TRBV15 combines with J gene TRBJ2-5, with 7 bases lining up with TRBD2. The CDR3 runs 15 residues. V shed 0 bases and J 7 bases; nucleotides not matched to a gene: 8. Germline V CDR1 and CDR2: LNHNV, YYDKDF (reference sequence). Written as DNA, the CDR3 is TGTGCCACCAGCAGAGATGCGACGGGAGGTCTGACCCAGTACTTC. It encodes CATSRDATGGLTQYF.

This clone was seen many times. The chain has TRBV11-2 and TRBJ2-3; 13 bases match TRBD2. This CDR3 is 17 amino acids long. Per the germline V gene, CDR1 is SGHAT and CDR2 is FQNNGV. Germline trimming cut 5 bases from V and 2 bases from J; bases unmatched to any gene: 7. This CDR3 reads CASSRGTSGAHTDTQYF. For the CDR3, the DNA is TGTGCCAGCAGCCGTGGGACTAGCGGGGCCCACACAGATACGCAGTATTTT.

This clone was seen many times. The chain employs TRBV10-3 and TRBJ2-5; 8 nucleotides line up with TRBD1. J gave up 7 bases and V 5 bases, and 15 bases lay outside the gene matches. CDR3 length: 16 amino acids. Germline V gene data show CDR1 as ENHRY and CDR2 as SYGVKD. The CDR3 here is CAISRTGTASSGTQYF. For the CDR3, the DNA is TGTGCCATCAGTAGGACAGGGACGGCCTCATCAGGGACCCAGTACTTC.

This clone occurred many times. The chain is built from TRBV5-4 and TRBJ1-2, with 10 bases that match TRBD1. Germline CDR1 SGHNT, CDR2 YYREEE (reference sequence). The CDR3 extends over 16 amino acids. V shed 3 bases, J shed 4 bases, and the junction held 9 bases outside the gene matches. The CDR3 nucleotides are TGTGCCAGCAGCTCCATCCGGGACAGGGGAGGCTATGGCTACACCTTC. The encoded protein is CASSSIRDRGGYGYTF.

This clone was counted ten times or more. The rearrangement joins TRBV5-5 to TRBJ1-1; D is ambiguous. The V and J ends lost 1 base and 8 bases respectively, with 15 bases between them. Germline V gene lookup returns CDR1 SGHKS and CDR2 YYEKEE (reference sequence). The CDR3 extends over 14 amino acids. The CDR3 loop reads CASSLWVPGGEAFF. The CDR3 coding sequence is TGTGCCAGCAGCTTGTGGGTGCCGGGAGGAGAAGCTTTCTTT.

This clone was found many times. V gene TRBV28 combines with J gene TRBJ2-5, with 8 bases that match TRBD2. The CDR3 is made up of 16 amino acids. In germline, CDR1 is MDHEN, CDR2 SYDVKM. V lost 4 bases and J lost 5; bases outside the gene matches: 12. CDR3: CASSSRRGGPGETQYF. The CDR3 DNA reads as TGTGCCAGCAGTTCACGTCGGGGGGGACCTGGGGAGACCCAGTACTTC.

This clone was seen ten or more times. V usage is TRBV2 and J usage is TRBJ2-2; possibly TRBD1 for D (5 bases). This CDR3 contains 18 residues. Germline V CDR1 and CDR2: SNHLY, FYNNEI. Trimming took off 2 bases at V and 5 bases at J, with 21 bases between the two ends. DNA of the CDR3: TGTGCCAGCAGTGAATGGATGGGGCTAGGACCCACGACCGGGGAGCTGTTTTTT. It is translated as CASSEWMGLGPTTGELFF.

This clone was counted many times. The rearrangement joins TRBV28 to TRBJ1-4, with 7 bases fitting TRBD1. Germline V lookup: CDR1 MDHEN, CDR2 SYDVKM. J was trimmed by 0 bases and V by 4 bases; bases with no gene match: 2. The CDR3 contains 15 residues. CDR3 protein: CASSSGGATNEKLFF. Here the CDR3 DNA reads TGTGCCAGCAGTTCAGGGGGAGCAACTAATGAAAAACTGTTTTTT. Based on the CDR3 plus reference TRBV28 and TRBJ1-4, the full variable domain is DVKVTQSSRYLVKRTGEKVFLECVQDMDHENMFWYRQDPGLGLRLIYFSYDVKMKEKGDIPEGYSVSREKKERFSLILESASTNQTSMYLCASSSGGATNEKLFFGSGTQLSVL.

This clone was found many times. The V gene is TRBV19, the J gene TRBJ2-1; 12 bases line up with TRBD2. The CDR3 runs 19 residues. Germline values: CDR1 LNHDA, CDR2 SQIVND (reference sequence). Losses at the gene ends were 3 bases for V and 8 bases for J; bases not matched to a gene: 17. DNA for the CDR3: TGTGCCAGTAGTATGGGGCTAGCGGGGGGGCCGGGCAATGATCATGAGCAGTTCTTC. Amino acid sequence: CASSMGLAGGPGNDHEQFF.

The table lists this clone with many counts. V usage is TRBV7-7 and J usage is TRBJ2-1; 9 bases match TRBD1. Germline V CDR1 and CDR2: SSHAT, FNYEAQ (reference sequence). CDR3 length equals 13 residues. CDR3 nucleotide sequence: TGTGTGGTCGGGGACAGGGTGTTGAATGAGCAGTTCTTC. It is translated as CVVGDRVLNEQFF.

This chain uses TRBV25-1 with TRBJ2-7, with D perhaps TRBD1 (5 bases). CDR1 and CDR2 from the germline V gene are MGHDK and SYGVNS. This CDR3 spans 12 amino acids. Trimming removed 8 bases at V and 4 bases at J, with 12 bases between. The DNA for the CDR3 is TGTGCCAGCTCCCGACAGAGATACGAGCAGTACTTC. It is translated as CASSRQRYEQYF.

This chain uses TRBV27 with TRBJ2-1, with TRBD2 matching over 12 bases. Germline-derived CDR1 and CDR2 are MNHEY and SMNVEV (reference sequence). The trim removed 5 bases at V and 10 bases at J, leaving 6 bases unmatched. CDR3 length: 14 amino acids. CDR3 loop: CASSRTSGIWEQFF. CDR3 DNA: TGTGCCAGCAGTAGGACTAGCGGGATTTGGGAGCAGTTCTTC.

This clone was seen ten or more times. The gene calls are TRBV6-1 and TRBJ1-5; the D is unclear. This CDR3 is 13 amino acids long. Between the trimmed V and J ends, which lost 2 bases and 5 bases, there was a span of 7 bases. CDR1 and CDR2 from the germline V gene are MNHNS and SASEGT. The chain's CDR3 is CASSEPRHQPQHF. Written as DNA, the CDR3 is TGTGCCAGCAGTGAACCGCGGCATCAGCCCCAGCATTTT.

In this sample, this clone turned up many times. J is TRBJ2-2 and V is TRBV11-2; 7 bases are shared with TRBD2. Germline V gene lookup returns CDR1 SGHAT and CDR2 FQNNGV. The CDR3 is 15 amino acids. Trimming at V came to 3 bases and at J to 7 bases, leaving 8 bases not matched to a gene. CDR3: CASSFGGGKVGELFF. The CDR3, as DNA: TGTGCCAGCAGCTTTGGGGGGGGGAAGGTCGGGGAGCTGTTTTTT.

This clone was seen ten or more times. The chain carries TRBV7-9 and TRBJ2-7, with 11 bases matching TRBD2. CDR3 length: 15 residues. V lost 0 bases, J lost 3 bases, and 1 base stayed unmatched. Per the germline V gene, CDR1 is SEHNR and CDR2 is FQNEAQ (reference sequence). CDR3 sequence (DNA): TGTGCCAGCAGCTTAGCGCTAGCGGGGGGCTACGAGCAGTACTTC. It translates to CASSLALAGGYEQYF.

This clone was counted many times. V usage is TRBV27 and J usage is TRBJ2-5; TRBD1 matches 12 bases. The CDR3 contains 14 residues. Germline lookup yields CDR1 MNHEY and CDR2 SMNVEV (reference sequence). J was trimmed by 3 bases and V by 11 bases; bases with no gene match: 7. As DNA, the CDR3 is TGTGCCTCCCAGGGACAGGGGGCCAAAGAGACCCAGTACTTC. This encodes CASQGQGAKETQYF.

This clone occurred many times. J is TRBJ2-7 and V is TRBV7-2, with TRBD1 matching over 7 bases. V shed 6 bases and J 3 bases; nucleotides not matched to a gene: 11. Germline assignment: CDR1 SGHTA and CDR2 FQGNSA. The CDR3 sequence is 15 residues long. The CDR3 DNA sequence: TGTGCCAGCAGTCCTACCTCCGACAGGGTCTACGAGCAGTACTTC. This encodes CASSPTSDRVYEQYF.

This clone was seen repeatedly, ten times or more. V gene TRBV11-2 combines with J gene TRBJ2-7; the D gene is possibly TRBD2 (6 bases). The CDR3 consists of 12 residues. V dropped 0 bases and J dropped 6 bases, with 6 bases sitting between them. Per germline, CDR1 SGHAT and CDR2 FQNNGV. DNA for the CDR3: TGTGCCAGCAGCTTAGAGGGAGGCGAGCAGTACTTC. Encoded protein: CASSLEGGEQYF.

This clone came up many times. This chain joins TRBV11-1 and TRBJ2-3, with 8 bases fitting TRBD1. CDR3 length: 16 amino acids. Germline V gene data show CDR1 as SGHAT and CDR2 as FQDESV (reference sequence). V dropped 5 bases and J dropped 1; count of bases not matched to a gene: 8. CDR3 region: CASSEGTGHRTDTQYF. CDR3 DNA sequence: TGTGCCAGCAGCGAAGGGACAGGCCACCGCACAGATACGCAGTATTTT.

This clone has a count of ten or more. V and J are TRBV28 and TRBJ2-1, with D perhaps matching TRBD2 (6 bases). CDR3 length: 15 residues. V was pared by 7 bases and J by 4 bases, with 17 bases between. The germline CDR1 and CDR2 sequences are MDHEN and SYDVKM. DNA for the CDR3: TGTGCCAGCATCGGTGGGGGGAATTCGTACAATGAGCAGTTCTTC. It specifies CASIGGGNSYNEQFF.